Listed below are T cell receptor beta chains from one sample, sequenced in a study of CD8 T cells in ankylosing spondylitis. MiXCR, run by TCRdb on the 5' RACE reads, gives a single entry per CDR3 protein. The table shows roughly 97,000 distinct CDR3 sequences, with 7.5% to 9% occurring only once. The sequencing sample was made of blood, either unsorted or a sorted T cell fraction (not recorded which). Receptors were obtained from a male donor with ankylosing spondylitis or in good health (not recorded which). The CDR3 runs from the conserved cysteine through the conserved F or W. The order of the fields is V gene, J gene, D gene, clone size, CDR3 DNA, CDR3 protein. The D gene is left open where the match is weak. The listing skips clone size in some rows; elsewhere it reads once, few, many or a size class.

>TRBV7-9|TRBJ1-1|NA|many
TGTGCCAGCAGCTTGGCCCCGGGACTGGAGAACACTGAAGCTTTCTTT
CASSLAPGLENTEAFF
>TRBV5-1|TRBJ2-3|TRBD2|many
TGCGCCAGCAGCTTGGCGACTAGCGGGAGGGTAGATACGCAGTATTTT
CASSLATSGRVDTQYF
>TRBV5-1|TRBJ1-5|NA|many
TGCGCCAGCAGCTTGGTTGGGAATTCCGAGCCCCAGCATTTT
CASSLVGNSEPQHF
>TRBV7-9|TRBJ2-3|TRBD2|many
TGTGCCAGCAGTTATCCTAGCGGGGATGTGACAGATACGCAGTATTTT
CASSYPSGDVTDTQYF
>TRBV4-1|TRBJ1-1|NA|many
TGCGCCAGCAGCCTCATAAACCGGAACCCTGAAGCTTTCTTT
CASSLINRNPEAFF
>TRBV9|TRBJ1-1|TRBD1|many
TGTGCCAGCAGCGTAGACAGGGGGTTAGACTACACTGAAGCTTTCTTT
CASSVDRGLDYTEAFF
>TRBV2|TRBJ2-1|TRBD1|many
TGTGCCAGCAAAAACAGGGGAAGCTCCTACAATGAGCAGTTCTTC
CASKNRGSSYNEQFF
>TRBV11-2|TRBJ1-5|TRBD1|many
TGTGCCAGCAGCTCCAGGGGGGGTAGCAATCAGCCCCAGCATTTT
CASSSRGGSNQPQHF
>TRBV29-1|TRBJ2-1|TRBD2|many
TGCAGCGAGGGTAGCGGGGCCTCCTACAATGAGCAGTTCTTC
CSEGSGASYNEQFF
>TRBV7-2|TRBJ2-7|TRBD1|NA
TGTGCCAGCAGCTTAGGGTGGGCGACAGGGGACGAGCAGTACTTC
CASSLGWATGDEQYF
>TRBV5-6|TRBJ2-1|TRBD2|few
TGTGCCAGCAGCCGGCTAGCGGGGGCCTACAATGAGCAGTTCTTC
CASSRLAGAYNEQFF
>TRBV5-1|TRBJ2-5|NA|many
TGCGCCAGCAGCCAGGGGGAGACCCAGTACTTC
CASSQGETQYF
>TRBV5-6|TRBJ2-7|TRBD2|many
TGTGCCAGCAGCTCGGGACTAGCTGTCCACGAGCAGTACTTC
CASSSGLAVHEQYF
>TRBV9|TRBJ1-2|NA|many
TGTGCCAGCAGCTCGGCCATAGCAGATGGCTACACCTTC
CASSSAIADGYTF
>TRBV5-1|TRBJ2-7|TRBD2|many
TGCGCCAGCAGCTTGCGGGCGGAAGTAGCGGGAGTAGCCTACGAGCAGTACTTC
CASSLRAEVAGVAYEQYF
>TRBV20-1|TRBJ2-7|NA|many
TGCAGTGCTATGCCGGCAGGCTACGAGCAGTACTTC
CSAMPAGYEQYF
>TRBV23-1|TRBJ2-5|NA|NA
TGCGCCAGCAGTCACCATAGGCCTCAAGAGACCCAGTACTTC
CASSHHRPQETQYF
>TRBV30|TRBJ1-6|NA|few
TGTGCCTGGAAAGGTGAGAGGGACACCAATTCACCCCTCCACTTT
CAWKGERDTNSPLHF
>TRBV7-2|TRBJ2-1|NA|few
TGTGCCAGCAGCCCCACAAGGTTTTACAATGAGCAGTTCTTC
CASSPTRFYNEQFF
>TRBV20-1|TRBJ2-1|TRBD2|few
TGCAGTGCCCAGCCGGGACTAGCGGGGCGCAATGAGCAGTTCTTC
CSAQPGLAGRNEQFF
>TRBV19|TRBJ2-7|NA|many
TGTGCCAGTAGTGTCACCTCAGGTCAGGGGCCCTACGAGCAGTACTTC
CASSVTSGQGPYEQYF
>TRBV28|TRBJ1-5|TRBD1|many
TGTGCCAGCAGTGGCACAGGGGGCAGGCAGCCCCAGCATTTT
CASSGTGGRQPQHF
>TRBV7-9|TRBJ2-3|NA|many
TGTGCCAGCAGCTTCAGTGCATCGAATACGCAGTATTTT
CASSFSASNTQYF
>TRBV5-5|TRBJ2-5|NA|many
TGTGCCAGCAGCTTGGATTGGTTCGGAGAGACCCAGTACTTC
CASSLDWFGETQYF
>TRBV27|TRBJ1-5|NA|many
TGTGCCAGCAGTTTTCTGGGACAGCCCCAGCATTTT
CASSFLGQPQHF
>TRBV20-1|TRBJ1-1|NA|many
TGCAGTGCTAGTCCACACGCGGGGGGAAGCACTGAAGCTTTCTTT
CSASPHAGGSTEAFF
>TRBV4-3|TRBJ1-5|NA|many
TGCGCCAGCAGCCAAGATAGCACTCTACGGGATCAGCCCCAGCATTTT
CASSQDSTLRDQPQHF